Reported below is one TCR beta chain. This sample was taken from a study of T-cell reconstitution after alpha-beta-depleted transplantation in children. The authors prepared the TCRbeta library with unique molecular identifiers. TCRdb passed the PCR reads through MiXCR, listing each CDR3 protein once. Of about 340,000 distinct CDR3 sequences listed, approximately 12% are singletons. Germline values: CDR1 SGHRS, CDR2 YFSETQ. Trimming shortened V by 1 base and J by 1 base, and 7 bases separated the two germline ends. The length of the CDR3 is 14 residues. This sequence joins TRBV5-1 and TRBJ2-3, with D hard to call. Material: PBMCs, obtained from the stem cell graft. The receptor was isolated from a human donor who donated a stem cell graft to a child with Fanconi anemia. CDR3 region: CASSLYEGTDTQYF. CDR3 nucleotide sequence: TGCGCCAGCAGCTTGTATGAGGGCACAGATACGCAGTATTTT.